The 21 T cell receptor beta chains below all came from one sample that was sequenced in a study of CXCR3-negative and CXCR3-positive naive CD8 T cells. Study results and caveats: When CXCR3-positive naive cells were set against CXCR3-negative naive cells, the former had more hydrophobic TRB CDR3s.

For these TCRs, the target antigens are not known. The libraries of TRB cDNA were constructed through 5' RACE using UMI labels. TCRdb reprocessed the 5' RACE reads, with one entry per CDR3 protein and no DNA. The sample totals 140,000 to 150,000 distinct CDR3 sequences. The material sequenced was naive CXCR3+ CD8+ T cells from blood. The subset: CD45RO-CCR7+CD27+CD95- naive CD8+ T cells expressing CXCR3 (TNR3+). The receptors stem from a human donor in good health. Some clones in this sample may be carry-over from other donors' samples.

The CDR3 protein is CASSAGTGYEQYF. The V and J genes are TRBV7-3 and TRBJ2-7; the TCRdb D gene call, TRBD1, has no DNA to confirm it. Germline CDR1 is SGHTA and CDR2 is FQGTGA. This CDR3 contains 13 residues.

This chain links TRBV12-3 or TRBV12-4 with TRBJ1-1; the D call of TRBD1 rests on TCRdb alone, since no DNA is present to check it. The CDR3 extends over 12 amino acids. The chain's CDR3 is CASSPLGAEAFF.

The chain recombines TRBV29-1 with TRBJ1-2. This CDR3 comprises 12 residues. The germline CDR1 and CDR2 sequences are SQVTM and ANQGSEA. The CDR3 protein is CSVIDGQYGYTF.

The CDR3 loop reads CASSLRPSGGDEQFF. The chain links TRBV7-9 to TRBJ2-1; TCRdb returns TRBD2, unconfirmable since there is no DNA. CDR1 is SEHNR, CDR2 FQNEAQ, per germline (reference sequence). The CDR3 contains 15 residues.

The CDR3 region is CSVDGLAGGGETQYF. The chain recombines TRBV29-1 with TRBJ2-5; TCRdb designates TRBD2, a call that cannot be tested without DNA. The CDR3 runs 15 residues. CDR1 and CDR2 (germline): SQVTM, ANQGSEA.

The chain carries TRBV7-3 and TRBJ2-1. Germline V gene lookup returns CDR1 SGHTA and CDR2 FQGTGA. CDR3 size: 13 residues. The CDR3 sequence: CASSLLHYNEQFF.

The J gene is TRBJ2-1, the V gene TRBV28; with no DNA, the TCRdb D assignment of TRBD1 cannot be verified. Germline CDR1 MDHEN, CDR2 SYDVKM. The CDR3 is 14 amino acids. The CDR3 protein is CASLMLPGDNEQFF.

The gene calls are TRBV5-5 and TRBJ2-2. From germline, CDR1 is SGHKS and CDR2 YYEKEE (reference sequence). The CDR3 spans 14 residues. The CDR3 here is CASSFWGNTGELFF.

The V call is TRBV4-3, the J call TRBJ2-7; TCRdb designates TRBD2, a call that cannot be tested without DNA. This CDR3 comprises 17 residues. The germline V gene has CDR1 LGHNA and CDR2 YSLEER. CDR3 loop: CASSQDNLRADTYEQYF.

This chain uses TRBV3-1 with TRBJ2-7; there is no DNA to check the TCRdb D call of TRBD2. In germline, CDR1 is LGHDT, CDR2 YNNKEL (reference sequence). The CDR3 runs to 16 residues. This chain's CDR3 is CASSQVLPSGSSEQYF.

J is TRBJ1-1 and V is TRBV11-2. This CDR3 is 14 amino acids long. Germline V gene sequence: CDR1 SGHAT, CDR2 FQNNGV. The chain's CDR3 is CASSLVAAGPEAFF.

This chain links TRBV19 with TRBJ2-7; TCRdb proposes TRBD1, but this gene call is untestable without DNA. CDR1 is LNHDA, CDR2 SQIVND, per germline (reference sequence). The CDR3 totals 11 residues. The CDR3 spells CASSSGAEQYF.

The rearrangement joins TRBV7-3 to TRBJ2-1; TCRdb's D gene call, TRBD2, goes unchecked for lack of DNA. The V gene's germline CDR1 is SGHTA and CDR2 FQGTGA. The CDR3 length is 19 residues. This chain's CDR3 is CASSVGTSGHPPPYNEQFF.

The J gene is TRBJ2-1, the V gene TRBV7-3. Per the germline V gene, CDR1 is SGHTA and CDR2 is FQGTGA. This CDR3 spans 11 amino acids. CDR3: CASRGFGEQFF.

The chain links TRBV6-2 or TRBV6-3 to TRBJ2-1. Germline assignment: CDR1 MNHEY and CDR2 SVGEGT. The CDR3 is 13 amino acids. CDR3 loop: CASNAFTYNEQFF.

The chain couples TRBV6-2 or TRBV6-3 to TRBJ2-2; absent DNA, TCRdb's TRBD2 call cannot be checked. This CDR3 contains 13 residues. From germline, CDR1 is MNHEY and CDR2 SVGEGT. The CDR3 sequence is CASSPDSTGELFF.

This sequence joins TRBV6-2 or TRBV6-3 and TRBJ2-1; TCRdb outputs TRBD2, but without DNA this stays unchecked. CDR1 and CDR2 (germline): MNHEY, SVGEGT. The CDR3 contains 17 residues. CDR3 sequence reads: CASSWGTSGAWGREQFF.

The chain couples TRBV10-1 to TRBJ2-7; the D gene TCRdb calls, TRBD1, cannot be checked with no DNA. Per the germline V gene, CDR1 is WNHNN and CDR2 is SYGVQD (reference sequence). The CDR3 has 13 amino acids. CDR3 region: CASKAGLPREQYF.

V usage is TRBV4-1 and J usage is TRBJ2-2. CDR3 size: 12 residues. In germline, CDR1 is MGHRA, CDR2 YSYEKL. The CDR3 loop is CASSRRPGELFF.

V usage is TRBV5-6 and J usage is TRBJ2-6. This CDR3 is 15 amino acids long. CDR1 is SGHDT and CDR2 is YYEEEE in the germline V gene. The CDR3: CASSLEGSGANVLTF.

The chain joins TRBV7-7 to TRBJ2-7; TCRdb outputs TRBD1, but without DNA this stays unchecked. The V gene's germline CDR1 is SSHAT and CDR2 FNYEAQ (reference sequence). CDR3 length: 13 residues. This chain's CDR3 is CASSSGTGYEQYF.